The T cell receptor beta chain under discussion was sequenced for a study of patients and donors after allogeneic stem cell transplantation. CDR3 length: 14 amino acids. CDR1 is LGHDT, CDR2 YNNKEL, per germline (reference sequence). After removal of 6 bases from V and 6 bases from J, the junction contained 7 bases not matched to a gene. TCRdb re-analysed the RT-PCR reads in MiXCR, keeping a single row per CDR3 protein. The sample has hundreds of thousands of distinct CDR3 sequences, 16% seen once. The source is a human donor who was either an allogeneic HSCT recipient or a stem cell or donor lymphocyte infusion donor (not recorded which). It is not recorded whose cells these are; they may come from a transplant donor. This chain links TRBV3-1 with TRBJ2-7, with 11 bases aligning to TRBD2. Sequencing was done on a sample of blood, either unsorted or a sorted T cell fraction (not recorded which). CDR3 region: CASSPLAGEREQYF. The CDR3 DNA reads TGTGCCAGCAGTCCACTAGCGGGAGAGCGCGAGCAGTACTTC.